Listed below are T cell receptor beta chains from one sample, sequenced in a study of cytomegalovirus exposure and HLA in healthy donors. The repertoire was sequenced with immunoSEQ multiplex PCR; TCRdb's copy has only in-frame clones and lacks some. The data hold 100,000 or so clones, with about 81% observed a single time. Source material: PBMCs. The origin of the receptors is a man aged 30 to 45 in good health and CMV-seronegative. Both conserved end residues are part of each CDR3. The D gene is left open where the match is weak. Rows give clone size only sometimes, using once, few, many, or a class for an expanded clone.

d_call	clone_size	v_call	j_call	cdr3_aa	cdr3_nt
.	.	TRBV19	TRBJ2-7	CASSGPGEQYF	TGTGCCAGTAGTGGGCCCGGCGAGCAGTACTTC
.	.	TRBV9	TRBJ1-1	CASSVTGGGTEAFF	TGTGCCAGCAGCGTCACGGGCGGGGGCACTGAAGCTTTCTTT
TRBD2	few	TRBV2	TRBJ2-3	CASSGTSGGANTQYF	TGTGCCAGCAGTGGGACTAGCGGGGGGGCCAATACGCAGTATTTT
.	.	TRBV13	TRBJ1-3	CASSLRRSAGENSGNTIYF	TGTGCCAGCAGCTTACGGCGCTCAGCAGGGGAGAACTCTGGAAACACCATATATTTT
.	once	TRBV9	TRBJ2-3	CASSVADMRGLYTDTQYF	TGTGCCAGCAGCGTAGCCGATATGCGGGGGCTCTACACAGATACGCAGTATTTT
TRBD1	.	TRBV27	TRBJ2-7	CASSSYRGTYEQYF	TGTGCCAGCAGTTCCTACAGGGGAACCTACGAGCAGTACTTC
.	few	TRBV29-1	TRBJ1-1	CSVGRVTAEAFF	TGCAGCGTTGGCAGGGTGACGGCTGAAGCTTTCTTT
.	.	TRBV4-3	TRBJ2-3	CASSQLSPSRSTDTQYF	TGCGCCAGCAGCCAACTCTCCCCTAGCAGGAGCACAGATACGCAGTATTTT
TRBD2	.	TRBV11-2	TRBJ2-2	CASSLYGTTNTGELFF	TGTGCCAGCAGCTTATATGGGACTACGAACACCGGGGAGCTGTTTTTT
TRBD1	once	TRBV7-6	TRBJ1-3	CASSEWTGRRGNTIYF	TGTGCCAGCAGCGAGTGGACAGGGCGGCGTGGAAACACCATATATTTT
TRBD1	.	TRBV19	TRBJ2-2	CASRPDRGRHGELFF	TGTGCCAGTAGGCCAGACAGGGGGCGGCACGGGGAGCTGTTTTTT
.	few	TRBV27	TRBJ1-5	CASSLAGDNQPQHF	TGTGCCAGCAGTCTGGCAGGGGACAATCAGCCCCAGCATTTT
.	.	TRBV4-1	TRBJ2-7	CASSQGPGPEQYF	TGCGCCAGCAGCCAAGGTCCAGGGCCCGAGCAGTACTTC
.	.	TRBV19	TRBJ2-6	CASSKEFGANVLTF	TGTGCCAGTAGTAAGGAGTTTGGGGCCAACGTCCTGACTTTC
.	.	TRBV27	TRBJ1-5	CASSLRNRQPQHF	TGTGCCAGCAGTTTGCGAAACCGTCAGCCCCAGCATTTT
.	.	TRBV7-9	TRBJ2-2	CSSSPSPPGTGELFF	TGTTCCAGCAGTCCTTCCCCCCCCGGCACCGGGGAGCTGTTTTTT
TRBD1	.	TRBV28	TRBJ1-5	CATITGDNQPQHF	TGTGCCACCATCACAGGGGACAATCAGCCCCAGCATTTT
.	.	TRBV5-1	TRBJ2-6	CASSLVGSGSSGANVLTF	TGCGCCAGCAGCTTAGTGGGGTCCGGGAGCTCTGGGGCCAACGTCCTGACTTTC
.	.	TRBV27	TRBJ1-1	CASSLTRDVEAFF	TGTGCCAGCAGCCTGACCCGGGATGTTGAAGCTTTCTTT
TRBD1	.	TRBV6-1	TRBJ2-7	CASSEGGTEGLYEQYF	TGTGCCAGCAGTGAAGGAGGGACAGAAGGGTTATACGAGCAGTACTTC
.	few	TRBV5-4	TRBJ1-1	CASSSPDLRAFF	TGTGCCAGCAGCTCCCCTGATCTTAGAGCTTTCTTT
.	.	TRBV19	TRBJ2-2	CASSVTNTGELFF	TGTGCCAGTAGTGTCACGAACACCGGGGAGCTGTTTTTT